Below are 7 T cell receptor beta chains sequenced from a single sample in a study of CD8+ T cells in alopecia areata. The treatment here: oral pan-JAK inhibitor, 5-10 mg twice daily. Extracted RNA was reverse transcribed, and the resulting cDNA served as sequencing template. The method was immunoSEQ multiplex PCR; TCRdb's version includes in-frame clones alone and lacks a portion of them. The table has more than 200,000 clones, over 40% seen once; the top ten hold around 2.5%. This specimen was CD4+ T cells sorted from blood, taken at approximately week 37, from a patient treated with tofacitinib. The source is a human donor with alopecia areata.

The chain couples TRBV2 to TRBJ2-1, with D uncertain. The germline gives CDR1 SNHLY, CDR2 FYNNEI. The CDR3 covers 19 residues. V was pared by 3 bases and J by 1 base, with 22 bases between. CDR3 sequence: CASSDLPAGTFASYNEQFF. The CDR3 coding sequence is TGTGCCAGCAGTGATTTACCGGCAGGTACTTTTGCGTCCTACAATGAGCAGTTCTTC.

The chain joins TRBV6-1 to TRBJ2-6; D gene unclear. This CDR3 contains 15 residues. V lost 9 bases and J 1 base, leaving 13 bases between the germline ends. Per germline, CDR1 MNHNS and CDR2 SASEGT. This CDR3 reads CASCKADSGANVLTF. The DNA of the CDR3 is TGTGCCAGTTGTAAGGCCGATTCTGGGGCCAACGTCCTGACTTTC.

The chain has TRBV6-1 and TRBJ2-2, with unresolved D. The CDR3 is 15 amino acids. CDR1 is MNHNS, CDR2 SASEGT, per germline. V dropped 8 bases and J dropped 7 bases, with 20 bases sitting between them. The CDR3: CASESRALHGGELFF. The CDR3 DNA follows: TGTGCCAGCGAAAGTCGGGCCTTGCACGGCGGGGAGCTGTTTTTT.

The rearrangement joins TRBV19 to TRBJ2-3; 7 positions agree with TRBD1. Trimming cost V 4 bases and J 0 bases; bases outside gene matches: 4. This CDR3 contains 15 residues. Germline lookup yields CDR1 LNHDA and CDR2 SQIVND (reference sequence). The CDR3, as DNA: TGTGCCAGTAGTACACAGACAGGGAGCACAGATACGCAGTATTTT. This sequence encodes CASSTQTGSTDTQYF.

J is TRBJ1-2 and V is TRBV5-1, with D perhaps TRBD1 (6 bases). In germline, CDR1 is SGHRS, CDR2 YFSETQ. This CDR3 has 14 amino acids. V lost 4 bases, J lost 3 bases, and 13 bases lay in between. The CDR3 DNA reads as TGCGCCAGCAGCAACGCAGGGGCGGACTATGGCTACACCTTC. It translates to CASSNAGADYGYTF.

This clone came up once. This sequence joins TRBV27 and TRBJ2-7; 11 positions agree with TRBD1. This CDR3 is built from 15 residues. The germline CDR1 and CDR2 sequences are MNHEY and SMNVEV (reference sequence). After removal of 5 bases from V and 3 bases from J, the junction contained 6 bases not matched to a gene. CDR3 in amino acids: CASSTPGTGGYEQYF. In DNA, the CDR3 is TGTGCCAGCAGTACGCCCGGGACAGGGGGCTACGAGCAGTACTTC.

CDR3: CASSLSGLAFSGYF. In DNA form, the CDR3 reads TGTGCCAGCAGTTTATCGGGACTAGCTTTCTCGGGGTACTTC. This chain uses TRBV28 with TRBJ2-5, with TRBD2 matching 9 bases. This CDR3 comprises 14 residues. Germline trimming cut 1 base from V and 13 bases from J; bases unmatched to any gene: 10. CDR1 MDHEN and CDR2 SYDVKM come from the germline V gene.